The rows below give T cell receptor beta chains drawn from one sample of a study of PD-1 blockade in classical Hodgkin lymphoma. The table came from immunoSEQ multiplex PCR; TCRdb's copy has only in-frame clones and leaves some out. The sample shows 35,000 to 45,000 clones, 60% to 80% of them seen only once. The specimen was peripheral blood mononuclear cells (PBMCs), collected before the second cycle of nivolumab. These receptors were taken from a human donor with classical Hodgkin lymphoma. The conserved cysteine and the conserved F or W are not part of the CDR3 here.

TRBV10-3 AIAGRSGGYGYT
TRBV29-1 SGVPGQGTEAF
TRBV4-3 ASSQALLTTGELF
TRBV27 ASSFVGGSYEQY
TRBV19 ASISYNEQF
TRBV7-9 ASSLALGQNNYGYT
TRBV6-1 ASSDAILAGGVTDTQY
TRBV27 ASSFSGSLEQY
TRBV7-2 ASSLDSGGTEAF
TRBV11-3 ASTPLGGGYNNEQF
TRBV6-1 ASSSGASSYEQY
TRBV7-3 ASSAPGTGGGYT
TRBV7-2 ASSLAQVYGYT
TRBV25-1 ATSDREGVSYGYT
TRBV19 ASSMRGDYGYT
TRBV12-5 ASGPRAAGELF
TRBV10-3 ATSRRDTEAF
TRBV10-3 AISGRGAPSYEQY
TRBV29-1 SVAGQTLNYGYT
TRBV18 ASSPEVGELF
TRBV7-9 ASSLSGGAVEQY
TRBV10-1 ASRTGTRPYEQY
TRBV28 ASSLWRTGGVGNYGYT
TRBV19 ASSPGWATGGFFHEQF
TRBV7-9 ASSLADGYGYT
TRBV15 ATSPPRGQGETQY
TRBV6-1 ASRPDTSPHQPQH
TRBV25-1 ASSAGQFYNEQF
TRBV5-1 ASSSDRGVQLTEAF
TRBV15 ATSRDLSGVSKNIQY
TRBV7-7 ASSLEGRGEQF
TRBV6-6 ASSVPGSSYNEQF
TRBV10-3 AIRPVSTGELF
TRBV28 ASSPSRFREQY
TRBV2 ASILEEGVQTQY
TRBV2 ASRAGTYNSPLH
TRBV4-1 ASSQQGRETQY
TRBV7-2 ASKGRVSNEQY
TRBV11-1 ASSLMGRLNEKLF
TRBV5-6 ASSLTGGNQPQH
TRBV10-3 AISVDRGLSYEQY
TRBV9 ASSTSGGYT
TRBV6-5 ASSYGGLTEAF
TRBV6-5 ASSSVGGGYEQY
TRBV25-1 ASSEQREANEKLF
TRBV2 ASSDQGEVYEQY
TRBV27 ASSLAGQDSYEQY
TRBV4-1 ASSYVSGAQYEQY
TRBV5-8 ASSLEGLAGGQRY
TRBV7-9 ASSLGKGANTEAF
TRBV25-1 ASSSFTYEQY
TRBV5-4 ASSSGGSYEQY
TRBV5-1 ASSLGHINGRVSYT
TRBV28 ASRRTAEGIQY
TRBV10-3 AIKGDGNQPQH
TRBV5-4 ASSGPQGRTEAF